What follows is one T cell receptor (beta chain) and its context. This record belongs to a study of control samples from healthy donors and cancer patients. With 5 bases removed from V and 9 bases from J, the gap between germline ends came to 22 bases. This CDR3 contains 15 residues. Germline values: CDR1 SEHNR, CDR2 FQNEAQ (reference sequence). Here immunoSEQ multiplex PCR was the method, and the copy in TCRdb shows in-frame clones only, minus some. The data contain some 12,000 clones, roughly 95% of them singletons. The TCR was taken from a man between 65 and 79 years old with head and neck cancer. The rearrangement links TRBV7-9 to TRBJ1-1; D ambiguous. What was sequenced was PBMCs. The CDR3 sequence is CASSASWPLGVQAFF. In DNA form, the CDR3 reads TGTGCCAGCAGCGCTAGTTGGCCCTTGGGAGTTCAAGCTTTCTTT.